This T cell receptor (beta chain) appears in the sequencing data of a study of graft-versus-host responses after intestinal transplantation. Study background: Transplant types were multivisceral, liver-intestinal, or isolated intestinal. All recipients got anti-thymocyte globulin induction, then tacrolimus and steroids for roughly 3 years. Study-wide results and caveats: High graft-versus-host to host-versus-graft clonal ratios were found in allografts of patients who had graft-donor T cell macrochimerism.

Using immunoSEQ multiplex PCR, the repertoire was profiled, and TCRdb retains in-frame clones only, with some absent. Among about 130,000 clones listed, over 85% were seen once. Of note for this clone: Its target is not known.

The length of the CDR3 is 12 residues. The germline V gene has CDR1 SNHLY and CDR2 FYNNEI. V dropped 7 bases and J dropped 8 bases, with 14 bases sitting between them. V is TRBV2 and J is TRBJ1-2; perhaps TRBD1 as D (6 bases). The material was unstimulated CD4+ T cells sorted from spleen or lymph node cells, obtained before intestinal transplant. This sequence originates from a human donor who received an intestinal transplant. Here the CDR3 DNA reads TGTGCCAGCAACGAACAGGGCGGAGGCTACACCTTC. Amino acids: CASNEQGGGYTF. The full variable domain, completed using reference TRBV2 and TRBJ1-2, is EPEVTQTPSHQVTQMGQEVILRCVPISNHLYFYWYRQILGQKVEFLVSFYNNEISEKSEIFDDQFSVERPDGSNFTLKIRSTKLEDSAMYFCASNEQGGGYTFGSGTRLTVV.